Given below is one T cell receptor beta chain in context. The genes are named according to mouse. The read terminates 4 residues ahead of where the CDR3 ends, so the germline J gene completes it. These data belong to a study of CD8+ T cells in alopecia areata. Study-level information: Spontaneous alopecia affected the approximately 6-13-month-old C3H/HeJ graft donors, whose skin was transplanted to roughly 7-11-week-old female C3H/HeJ mice.

Germline loops: CDR1 FNHDT, CDR2 SITEND (reference sequence). The V gene end was trimmed by 3 bases and the J gene end by 0 bases; junction bases not matched to a gene: 5. This CDR3 has 16 residues. Once RNA had been extracted, it was reverse transcribed into cDNA to act as the sequencing template. The table came from immunoSEQ multiplex PCR; TCRdb's copy has only in-frame clones and leaves some out. This sample carries around 100,000 clones, none of them present only once. Specimen: lesional skin. The receptor comes from a C3H/HeJ mouse with alopecia areata. Strain MHC haplotype: H2-k. The gene calls are TRBV19 and TRBJ2-3, with TRBD2 matching 9 bases. CDR3 bases read: TGTGCCAGCAGTAGAACTGGGGGGCGTAGTGCAGAA. This translates into CASSRTGGRSAE. The CDR3, in full, reads CASSRTGGRSAETLYF.